The TCR beta chain under discussion was sequenced for a study of neurological immune-mediated disorders. The CDR3 consists of 16 residues. The V end lost 0 bases, the J end lost 2 bases, and 15 bases lay between the germline ends. CDR1 and CDR2 (germline): DFQATT, SNEGSKA (reference sequence). Via MiXCR, TCRdb re-called the 5' RACE reads, giving one row per CDR3 protein. Here the sample spans some 60,000 distinct CDR3 sequences, roughly 10% being singletons. This clonotype has at least ten counts. The time point denotes: longitudinal time-point 2. PBMCs stored at -80 C, numbering 2 million, were the origin of the unsorted libraries.

The sample was PBMCs. V usage is TRBV20-1 and J usage is TRBJ2-3; maybe TRBD2 (6 bases). This receptor was identified in a man aged 25 to 40 in good health. The CDR3 is CSARDPTSPITDTQYF. CDR3 in DNA: TGCAGTGCTAGAGATCCTACTAGCCCTATCACAGATACGCAGTATTTT.